This T cell receptor (beta chain) came from a study of shared clonotypes between healthy human individuals. In the original processing: ImmunoSEQ output held junction-only sequences without quality scores, so filtering differed. Profiling relied on immunoSEQ multiplex PCR, and the TCRdb table lists in-frame clones only, not all of them. The D gene and trimming were derived from the DNA, and the V and J assignments and clone size from that table. The sample consists of 1,400,000 or so clones, around 98.5% of them appearing once. This CDR3 is 15 amino acids long. V shed 2 bases and J shed 4 bases, with 16 bases lying between them. Germline assignment: CDR1 SGHRS and CDR2 YFSETQ.

The clonotype originates from a man between 25 and 39 years old in good health. The chain is built from TRBV5-1 and TRBJ2-7; maybe TRBD2 (6 bases). The sequencing input was naive CD4+ T cells sorted from blood. Subset: CD45RA+ positively selected. The CDR3 DNA is TGCGCCAGCAGCTTCGGGGGAGACCCGGCTTACGAGCAGTACTTC. Encoded protein: CASSFGGDPAYEQYF.